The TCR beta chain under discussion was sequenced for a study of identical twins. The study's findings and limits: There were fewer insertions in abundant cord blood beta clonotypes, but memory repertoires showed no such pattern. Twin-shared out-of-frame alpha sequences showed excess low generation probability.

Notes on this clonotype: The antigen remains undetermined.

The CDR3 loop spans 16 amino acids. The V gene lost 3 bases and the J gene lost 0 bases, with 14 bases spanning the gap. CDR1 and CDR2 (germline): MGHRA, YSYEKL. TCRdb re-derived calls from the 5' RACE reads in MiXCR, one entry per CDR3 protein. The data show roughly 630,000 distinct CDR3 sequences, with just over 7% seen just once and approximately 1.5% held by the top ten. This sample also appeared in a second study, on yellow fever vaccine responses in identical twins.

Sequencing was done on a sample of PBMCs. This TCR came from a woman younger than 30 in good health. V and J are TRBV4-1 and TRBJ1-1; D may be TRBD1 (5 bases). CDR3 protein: CASSHARGRMNTEAFF. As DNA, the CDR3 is TGCGCCAGCAGCCATGCCCGGGGCAGGATGAACACTGAAGCTTTCTTT.